Presented here are 17 T cell receptor beta chains from one specimen sequenced in a study of blood T cells in healthy people across ages (dated by TCRdb to the mid-2010s). Libraries were constructed by 5' RACE. A second PCR of about 6 to 11 cycles was performed with a sample-barcoded 5' primer and a J-beta primer mix. TCRdb took the public reads, trimmed them with fastp at Q25, ran MiXCR for clone calling and kept in-frame beta chains. Identical CDR3 proteins give one entry, which carries the most common genes and DNA. Here the sample has 1.8 million or so distinct CDR3 sequences; roughly 43% occur a single time. The ten largest make up roughly 23% of the sample. The sample was blood. These receptors came from a human donor in good health.

This clonotype was counted many times. V gene TRBV20-1 combines with J gene TRBJ2-7; 12 bases match TRBD2. The germline CDR1 and CDR2 sequences are DFQATT and SNEGSKA (reference sequence). V was clipped by 5 bases and J by 1 base; unmatched bases: 9. The CDR3 totals 16 residues. The DNA of the CDR3 is TGCAGTGCTGCCCCGACTAGCGGGGGTGGATCCTACGAGCAGTACTTC. This encodes CSAAPTSGGGSYEQYF.

The chain carries TRBV20-1 and TRBJ2-4; D is perhaps TRBD1 (5 bases). V lost 5 bases and J lost 5, with 16 bases in between. The germline gives CDR1 DFQATT, CDR2 SNEGSKA (reference sequence). CDR3 length: 14 residues. For the CDR3, the DNA is TGCAGTGCTGCCCTAGACAGCGATCAAAACATTCAGTACTTC. Its protein product is CSAALDSDQNIQYF.

This clonotype has a count of ten or more. The rearrangement links TRBV4-3 to TRBJ2-6; D is ambiguous. Trimming left V 0 bases short and J 2 bases short, with 8 bases between. CDR1 is LGHNA, CDR2 YSLEER, per germline. This CDR3 has 16 amino acids. The CDR3 loop is CASSQDKVPGANVLTF. For the CDR3, the DNA is TGCGCCAGCAGCCAAGATAAGGTCCCTGGGGCCAACGTCCTGACTTTC.

The count of this clonotype is one. V and J are TRBV9 and TRBJ1-1, with 10 bases identical to TRBD1. The J segment lost 4 bases and the V segment lost 3 bases, leaving 3 bases of the junction unmatched. CDR3 size: 14 residues. CDR1 and CDR2 (germline): SGDLS, YYNGEE. CDR3 in DNA: TGTGCCAGCAGCGGAGACAGGGGGCCCACTGAAGCTTTCTTT. Translation: CASSGDRGPTEAFF. The full variable domain, with the rest looked up from reference TRBV9 and TRBJ1-1, is DSGVTQTPKHLITATGQRVTLRCSPRSGDLSVYWYQQSLDQGLQFLIQYYNGEERAKGNILERFSAQQFPDLHSELNLSSLELGDSALYFCASSGDRGPTEAFFGQGTRLTVV.

This chain uses TRBV7-6 with TRBJ1-2, with D possibly being TRBD1 (5 bases). The CDR3 totals 14 residues. Trimming pared 1 base from V and 4 bases from J, leaving 10 bases between. Germline values: CDR1 SGHVS, CDR2 FNYEAQ. The CDR3 DNA reads as TGTGCCAGCAGCTTAGTTACAGGTGCCTATGGCTACACCTTC. Its translation is CASSLVTGAYGYTF.

About this clonotype itself: An end of the junction differs from the germline gene, which may be a read error. The chain links TRBV13 to TRBJ1-1; TRBD1 might be the D (6 bases). Germline V gene lookup returns CDR1 PRHDT and CDR2 FYEKMQ (reference sequence). The CDR3 has 17 amino acids. The CDR3 is CASSLGGAQRENTEAFF. For the CDR3, the DNA is TGTGCCAGCAGCCTAGGGGGGGCCCAGAGGGAGAACACTGAAGCTTTCTTT.

This clonotype has only a few counts. The chain combines TRBV7-3 with TRBJ2-1; the D is unclear. The CDR3 is 14 amino acids. With 1 base removed from V and 3 bases from J, the gap between germline ends came to 7 bases. The germline V gene encodes CDR1 SGHTA and CDR2 FQGTGA. The CDR3 sequence is CASSLRGNYNEQFF. The DNA of the CDR3 is TGTGCCAGCAGCTTAAGGGGTAACTACAATGAGCAGTTCTTC.

This clonotype was counted ten times or more. V usage is TRBV7-9 and J usage is TRBJ2-7; D call uncertain. The length of the CDR3 is 12 residues. V lost 6 bases to trimming and J lost 4 bases, with 10 bases between them. Germline V gene lookup returns CDR1 SEHNR and CDR2 FQNEAQ (reference sequence). This CDR3 is CASSQSGYEQYF. The CDR3 DNA is TGTGCCAGCAGTCAGTCGGGTTACGAGCAGTACTTC.

This chain joins TRBV2 and TRBJ2-5; TRBD2 matches 8 bases. The J segment lost 7 bases and the V segment lost 5 bases, leaving 18 bases of the junction unmatched. The CDR3 has 17 residues. The germline CDR1 and CDR2 sequences are SNHLY and FYNNEI. For the CDR3, the DNA is TGTGCCAGCAGTCCCAAAGGGGGACTAGGACCCTTGGGGACCCAGTACTTC. Its translation: CASSPKGGLGPLGTQYF.

This clonotype showed up just a few times. At one end the junction does not follow the germline gene, possibly because of a read error. This sequence joins TRBV7-9 and TRBJ2-5; D may be TRBD1 (6 bases). The CDR3 runs 16 residues. Germline assignment: CDR1 SEHNR and CDR2 FQNEAQ (reference sequence). CDR3 amino acids: CANSQGRAATQETQYF. CDR3 coding DNA: TGTGCCAACAGCCAGGGGCGGGCAGCTACCCAAGAGACCCAGTACTTC.

The rearrangement uses TRBV6-5 and TRBJ2-2; D possibly matches TRBD1 or TRBD2 (6 bases each). This CDR3 is built from 14 residues. Germline CDR1 is MNHEY and CDR2 is SVGAGI. Trimming took 11 bases from V and 4 from J, leaving 17 bases between them. This CDR3 is CASGDITITGELFF. In DNA form, the CDR3 reads TGTGCCTCGGGGGACATAACAATCACCGGGGAGCTGTTTTTT.

V is TRBV7-3 and J is TRBJ2-5; 7 nucleotides agree with TRBD2. CDR1 is SGHTA, CDR2 FQGTGA, per germline. Unmatched junction bases numbered 7, after V lost 5 bases and J lost 4 bases. There are 14 residues in the CDR3. The CDR3 sequence: CASSPAGRRETQYF. In DNA form, the CDR3 reads TGTGCCAGCAGCCCAGCGGGGAGAAGAGAGACCCAGTACTTC.

The chain recombines TRBV7-2 with TRBJ1-1; D is ambiguous. Trimming stripped 6 bases from V and 4 bases from J, with 12 bases between. The CDR3 spans 13 residues. Germline V gene sequence: CDR1 SGHTA, CDR2 FQGNSA. The CDR3 here is CASRLERGTEAFF. The CDR3 DNA sequence: TGTGCCAGCAGGCTGGAAAGAGGCACTGAAGCTTTCTTT.

The genes are TRBV7-2 and TRBJ2-4; 8 bases agree with TRBD2. Near its end, the DNA agrees better with TRBJ2-7, so the J call may be wrong. Per germline, CDR1 SGHTA and CDR2 FQGNSA. CDR3 length equals 15 residues. Here the CDR3 reads CASSGRASGPYEQYF. In DNA form, the CDR3 reads TGTGCCAGCAGCGGAAGGGCTAGCGGGCCCTACGAGCAGTACTTC.

In its sample, this clonotype was seen a few times. The CDR3 loop is CASSQGREAGYTF. The CDR3 DNA is TGTGCCAGCAGCCAAGGGAGGGAGGCTGGCTACACCTTC. The gene calls are TRBV4-2 and TRBJ1-2, with D hard to call. Trimming took 1 base from V and 7 from J, leaving 10 bases between them. CDR3 size: 13 residues. Germline CDR1 LGHNA, CDR2 YNFKEQ.

This clonotype came up once. The rearrangement links TRBV7-9 to TRBJ1-3; D is unclear. V was shortened by 6 bases and J by 1 base, with 16 bases between the two germline ends. Per the germline V gene, CDR1 is SEHNR and CDR2 is FQNEAQ (reference sequence). The CDR3 is 16 residues long. CDR3 residues: CASSLHGFSSGNTIYF. The CDR3 DNA sequence: TGTGCCAGCAGTCTCCACGGGTTCAGTTCTGGAAACACCATATATTTT.

This clonotype was seen more than once but under ten times. The J gene is TRBJ1-2, the V gene TRBV20-1, with TRBD1 as a possible D gene (6 bases). V lost 6 bases, J lost 5 bases, and 13 bases lay in between. The CDR3 sequence is 12 residues long. The germline V gene encodes CDR1 DFQATT and CDR2 SNEGSKA (reference sequence). In DNA form, the CDR3 reads TGCAGTGCAAGGGGGGGGCTGTATGGCTACACCTTC. Translating gives CSARGGLYGYTF.